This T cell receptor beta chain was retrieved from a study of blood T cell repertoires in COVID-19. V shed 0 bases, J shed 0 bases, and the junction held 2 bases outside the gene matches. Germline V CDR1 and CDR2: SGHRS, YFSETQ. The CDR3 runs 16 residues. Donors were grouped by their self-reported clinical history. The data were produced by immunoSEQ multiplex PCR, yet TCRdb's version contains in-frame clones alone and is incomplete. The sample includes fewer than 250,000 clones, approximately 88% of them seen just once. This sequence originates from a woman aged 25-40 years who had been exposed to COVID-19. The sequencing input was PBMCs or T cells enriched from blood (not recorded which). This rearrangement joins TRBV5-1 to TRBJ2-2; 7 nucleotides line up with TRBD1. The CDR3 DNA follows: TGCGCCAGCAGCTTGGAGGGACAGCCGAACACCGGGGAGCTGTTTTTT. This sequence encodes CASSLEGQPNTGELFF.